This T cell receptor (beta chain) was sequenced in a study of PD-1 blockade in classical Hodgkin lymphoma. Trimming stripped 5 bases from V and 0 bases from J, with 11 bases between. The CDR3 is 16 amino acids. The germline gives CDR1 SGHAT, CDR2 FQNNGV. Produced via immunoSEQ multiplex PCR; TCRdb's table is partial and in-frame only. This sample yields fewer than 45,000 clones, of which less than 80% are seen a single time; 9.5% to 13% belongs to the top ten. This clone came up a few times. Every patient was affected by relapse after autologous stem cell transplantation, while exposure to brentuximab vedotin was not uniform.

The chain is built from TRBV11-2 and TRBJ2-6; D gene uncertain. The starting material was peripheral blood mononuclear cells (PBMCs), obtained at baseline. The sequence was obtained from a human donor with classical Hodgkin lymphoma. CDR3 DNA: TGTGCCAGCAGCCAGATCCTAGGCTCTGGGGCCAACGTCCTGACTTTC. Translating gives CASSQILGSGANVLTF.